The clone carrying this T cell receptor (beta chain) appeared a few times. The sample originates from a study of T-cell memory formation after mild COVID-19. As for the study in general: TCR clustering was largely donor specific.

The trim removed 6 bases at V and 5 bases at J, leaving 6 bases unmatched. Per germline, CDR1 SGHRS and CDR2 YFSETQ. This CDR3 comprises 13 residues. TCRalpha and TCRbeta libraries used 5'RACE with constant-segment primers and UMIs. TCRdb reprocessed the 5' RACE reads with MiXCR, giving one entry per CDR3 protein. The sample consists of roughly 110,000 distinct CDR3 sequences, about 15% of them appearing once. The chain employs TRBV5-1 and TRBJ1-1, with TRBD1 matching over 8 bases. Sequenced material: PBMCs or a T cell subset sorted from them (not recorded which). The clonotype comes from an adult woman who had mild COVID-19 (a few samples of this study predate the infection). Cell type and time point are not known. DNA of the CDR3: TGCGCCAGCAAAACGACAGGGGAAACTGAAGCTTTCTTT. It encodes CASKTTGETEAFF.